This T cell receptor (beta chain) emerged from a study of blood T cells in healthy people across ages. Germline V gene lookup returns CDR1 SGHRS and CDR2 YFSETQ. The CDR3 spans 14 residues. Together with a sample-barcoded 5' primer, a J-beta primer mix was included in a second PCR lasting roughly 6 to 12 cycles. TCRdb called the 5' RACE reads again in MiXCR, with one record for every CDR3 protein. The sample yields a few hundred thousand distinct CDR3 sequences, about 27% seen once. The same sample was also studied in work on T cells of mothers and their children. That source notes: RNA was extracted, and all of it went into cDNA synthesis at roughly 1.5 ug per 15 ul.

The sample comprised blood. This receptor was identified in a boy between 2 and 10 years old in good health. The J gene is TRBJ2-5, the V gene TRBV5-1; D might be TRBD2 (5 bases). With the DNA end fitting TRBJ2-7 better, the J assignment may be wrong. The CDR3 region is CASSLRGRVGEQYF. CDR3 sequence (DNA): TGCGCCAGCAGCTTACGAGGGAGAGTGGGCGAGCAGTACTTC.